What follows are 26 T cell receptor beta chains derived from one specimen sequenced in a study of blood T cell repertoires in COVID-19. Measured with immunoSEQ multiplex PCR; TCRdb has only the in-frame clones, and not every one. The top ten hold approximately 1.8% of the sample, which has hundreds of thousands of clones, over 85% seen once. The sequencing input was peripheral blood. The receptors stem from a woman under 40 with COVID-19, enrolled during active disease.

This chain links TRBV6-5 with TRBJ2-2; perhaps TRBD1 as D (6 bases). V was shortened by 6 bases and J by 4 bases, with 15 bases between the two germline ends. The CDR3 runs 15 residues. Germline loops: CDR1 MNHEY, CDR2 SVGAGI. The CDR3 DNA reads TGTGCCAGCAGCCATAGGGTACAGGGCACCGGGGAGCTGTTTTTT. Protein: CASSHRVQGTGELFF.

This chain joins TRBV6-5 and TRBJ2-3; 9 positions match TRBD2. With 10 bases clipped from V and 4 bases from J, the junction kept 12 bases outside the gene matches. Germline V CDR1 and CDR2: MNHEY, SVGAGI. The CDR3 covers 15 residues. CDR3 coding DNA: TGTGCCACCACACAGGGCGGGGGGGAGGCAGATACGCAGTATTTT. It codes for CATTQGGGEADTQYF.

This clone was counted between two and nine times. The chain uses TRBV7-9 and TRBJ2-1; D is possibly TRBD1 (6 bases). The V gene lost 3 bases and the J gene lost 8 bases, with 14 bases spanning the gap. CDR3 length: 14 amino acids. Germline-derived CDR1 and CDR2 are SEHNR and FQNEAQ (reference sequence). The CDR3 sequence is CASSFGRGYDEQFF. CDR3 in DNA: TGTGCCAGCAGCTTTGGCAGGGGATACGATGAGCAGTTCTTC.

The rearrangement joins TRBV18 to TRBJ1-2, with 9 bases that match TRBD1. The ends lost 6 bases at V and 3 bases at J; junction bases unmatched: 8. Germline CDR1 reads KGHSH; CDR2 reads LQKENI. The CDR3 is made up of 15 amino acids. The CDR3 spells CASSGQTGGDYGYTF. CDR3 DNA sequence: TGTGCCAGCTCCGGACAGACAGGGGGAGACTATGGCTACACCTTC. The variable domain in full, with the rest retrieved from reference TRBV18 and TRBJ1-2, is NAGVMQNPRHLVRRRGQEARLRCSPMKGHSHVYWYRQLPEEGLKFMVYLQKENIIDESGMPKERFSAEFPKEGPSILRIQQVVRGDSAAYFCASSGQTGGDYGYTFGSGTRLTVV.

The V gene is TRBV4-1, the J gene TRBJ2-5, with 7 bases fitting TRBD2. The length of the CDR3 is 15 residues. Germline assignment: CDR1 MGHRA and CDR2 YSYEKL. The V segment lost 4 bases and the J segment 4 bases; nucleotides outside the gene matches: 9. CDR3 amino acids: CASSPQGGDGETQYF. The CDR3 nucleotides read TGCGCCAGCAGCCCCCAGGGAGGGGACGGAGAGACCCAGTACTTC.

V gene TRBV27 combines with J gene TRBJ1-4; TRBD1 matches at 9 bases. The CDR3 has 16 residues. Trimming cost V 5 bases and J 7 bases; bases outside gene matches: 11. The germline CDR1 and CDR2 sequences are MNHEY and SMNVEV (reference sequence). The CDR3 spells CASSPYLTGGGEKLFF. In nucleotides, the CDR3 is TGTGCCAGCAGTCCATACCTGACAGGGGGGGGTGAAAAACTGTTTTTT.

The chain recombines TRBV19 with TRBJ2-3, with 8 bases fitting TRBD2. Germline-derived CDR1 and CDR2 are LNHDA and SQIVND (reference sequence). CDR3 length: 15 residues. The trim removed 4 bases at V and 2 bases at J, leaving 5 bases unmatched. The CDR3 DNA is TGTGCCAGTAGTACGATAGCGGGGATCACAGATACGCAGTATTTT. Translated: CASSTIAGITDTQYF.

This chain uses TRBV19 with TRBJ1-6, with 8 bases that match TRBD1. Germline CDR1 and CDR2: LNHDA and SQIVND (reference sequence). J lost 14 bases, V lost 5 bases, and 5 bases had no gene match. The CDR3 sequence is 12 residues long. The CDR3 region has the DNA TGTGCCAGTAGTTTTCAGGGGGCATCCCTCCACTTT. This sequence encodes CASSFQGASLHF.

In this sample, this clone turned up once. Other nucleotide sequences from this sample produce the same CDR3. This chain links TRBV28 with TRBJ2-1; 7 bases are shared with TRBD2. From germline, CDR1 is MDHEN and CDR2 SYDVKM. This CDR3 comprises 13 residues. With V trimmed by 1 base and J by 7 bases, 1 base remained unmatched. The CDR3 loop is CASSLLGGNEQFF. For the CDR3, the DNA is TGTGCCAGCAGTTTATTGGGGGGGAATGAGCAGTTCTTC.

The chain joins TRBV12-5 to TRBJ2-7; TRBD1 might be the D (6 bases). This CDR3 contains 14 residues. Germline V gene data show CDR1 as LGHNT and CDR2 as FRNRAP. Deletions cut 3 bases from V and 2 bases from J, with 11 bases between. CDR3 region: CASGFYGQTYEQYF. CDR3 coding DNA: TGTGCTAGTGGTTTCTACGGACAGACCTACGAGCAGTACTTC. The full variable domain, with the rest looked up from reference TRBV12-5 and TRBJ2-7, is DARVTQTPRHKVTEMGQEVTMRCQPILGHNTVFWYRQTMMQGLELLAYFRNRAPLDDSGMPKDRFSAEMPDATLATLKIQPSEPRDSAVYFCASGFYGQTYEQYFGPGTRLTVT.

The genes are TRBV7-2 and TRBJ2-2; TRBD2 matches 12 bases. CDR1 is SGHTA, CDR2 FQGNSA, per germline. The CDR3 runs 17 residues. Trimming cost V 5 bases and J 1 base; bases outside gene matches: 5. The CDR3 nucleotides read TGTGCCAGCAGCATACTAGCGGGGGGACTGAACACCGGGGAGCTGTTTTTT. This gives the protein CASSILAGGLNTGELFF.

The chain combines TRBV7-9 with TRBJ1-1; 9 bases are shared with TRBD1. Germline V CDR1 and CDR2: SEHNR, FQNEAQ (reference sequence). CDR3 length: 11 residues. V shed 10 bases, J shed 11 bases, and the junction held 8 bases outside the gene matches. CDR3 nucleotide sequence: TGTGCCACTACAGGGGGCCCGAGGGCTTTCTTT. Amino acids: CATTGGPRAFF.

This chain connects TRBV5-1 to TRBJ2-5; TRBD2 might be the D (6 bases). Germline V gene sequence: CDR1 SGHRS, CDR2 YFSETQ. Trimming shortened V by 1 base and J by 5 bases, and 12 bases separated the two germline ends. The CDR3 sequence is 14 residues long. The CDR3 sequence: CASSLSGVEETQYF. The CDR3 nucleotides are TGCGCCAGCAGCTTGTCGGGGGTGGAGGAGACCCAGTACTTC.

V and J are TRBV7-9 and TRBJ2-1, with TRBD2 matching 8 bases. The CDR3 has 14 amino acids. The V gene end was trimmed by 4 bases and the J gene end by 6 bases; junction bases not matched to a gene: 5. Germline CDR1 SEHNR, CDR2 FQNEAQ (reference sequence). DNA of the CDR3: TGTGCCAGCAGCTCACTAGCGGCGTCCAATGAGCAGTTCTTC. Amino acids: CASSSLAASNEQFF.

The J gene is TRBJ1-1, the V gene TRBV28; D may be TRBD1 (6 bases). Germline V gene lookup returns CDR1 MDHEN and CDR2 SYDVKM. The CDR3 is 13 residues long. The V end lost 5 bases, the J end lost 6 bases, and 13 bases lay between the germline ends. The CDR3 bases are TGTGCCAGCAGTGTGGGACATATCCCTGAAGCTTTCTTT. Translating it yields CASSVGHIPEAFF.

CDR3 amino acids: CATSRGRSSYNEQFF. The CDR3 bases are TGTGCCACCAGCAGGGGGCGGAGCTCCTACAATGAGCAGTTCTTC. This chain joins TRBV15 and TRBJ2-1; D perhaps matches TRBD1 (5 bases). This CDR3 contains 15 residues. Per the germline V gene, CDR1 is LNHNV and CDR2 is YYDKDF (reference sequence). V was pared by 3 bases and J by 0 bases, with 9 bases between.

CDR3 DNA sequence: TGTGCCAGCAGCTTGCAGGGGGGCTATGGCTACACCTTC. Encoded protein: CASSLQGGYGYTF. The chain is built from TRBV7-2 and TRBJ1-2; the match to TRBD1 covers 7 bases. The CDR3 is 13 residues long. The germline gives CDR1 SGHTA, CDR2 FQGNSA. After removal of 3 bases from V and 4 bases from J, the junction contained 2 bases not matched to a gene.

This clone was detected once. The chain recombines TRBV9 with TRBJ1-1; tentative D call: TRBD1 (6 bases). Trimming cost V 5 bases and J 5 bases, with 13 bases left between them. The CDR3 contains 13 residues. The V gene's germline CDR1 is SGDLS and CDR2 YYNGEE. This chain's CDR3 is CASSGGGRTEAFF. CDR3 DNA sequence: TGTGCCAGCAGTGGCGGGGGGCGTACTGAAGCTTTCTTT.

This chain links TRBV9 with TRBJ1-1, with TRBD1 matching 11 bases. Per germline, CDR1 SGDLS and CDR2 YYNGEE. Trimming at V came to 0 bases and at J to 6 bases, leaving 4 bases not matched to a gene. The CDR3 loop spans 15 amino acids. The CDR3 DNA reads as TGTGCCAGCAGCGTAGCGGGGACAGGGGGGTCTGAAGCTTTCTTT. It encodes CASSVAGTGGSEAFF.

Details on this clone: Within the sample, other DNA sequences also encode this same CDR3. This chain uses TRBV7-9 with TRBJ2-2, with D possibly being TRBD1 (6 bases). V lost 5 bases, J lost 0 bases, and 10 bases lay in between. Germline V CDR1 and CDR2: SEHNR, FQNEAQ (reference sequence). The CDR3 is 15 residues long. In DNA, the CDR3 is TGTGCCAGCAGCCCAGGGACAACGAACACCGGGGAGCTGTTTTTT. Amino acids: CASSPGTTNTGELFF.

This clone has only a few counts. V usage is TRBV11-3 and J usage is TRBJ1-3; D uncertain. V lost 0 bases to trimming and J lost 0 bases, with 9 bases between them. CDR1 and CDR2 from the germline V gene are SGHNT and YENEEA. The CDR3 is 16 residues long. The CDR3 DNA reads TGTGCCAGCAGCTTAGACGTACGACTCTCTGGAAACACCATATATTTT. It is translated as CASSLDVRLSGNTIYF.

The V gene is TRBV19, the J gene TRBJ1-5, with 12 bases fitting TRBD1. With 7 bases clipped from V and 0 bases from J, the junction kept 13 bases outside the gene matches. Germline CDR1 LNHDA, CDR2 SQIVND (reference sequence). The CDR3 length is 19 residues. CDR3 bases: TGTGCCAGTACTATGGGGACAGGGGGCCCACTCGATAGCAATCAGCCCCAGCATTTT. Its protein product is CASTMGTGGPLDSNQPQHF.

The chain uses TRBV11-2 and TRBJ2-7; 7 nucleotides align to TRBD1. Trimming cost V 1 base and J 0 bases; bases outside gene matches: 3. Germline values: CDR1 SGHAT, CDR2 FQNNGV. The CDR3 is made up of 15 amino acids. The CDR3 coding sequence is TGTGCCAGCAGCTTAGTTGGACAGGTCTCCTACGAGCAGTACTTC. Translated, it gives CASSLVGQVSYEQYF.

The V and J genes are TRBV6-5 and TRBJ1-1; tentatively, D is TRBD1 (6 bases). With 6 bases removed from V and 6 bases from J, the gap between germline ends came to 14 bases. The CDR3 covers 13 residues. Germline V gives CDR1 MNHEY, CDR2 SVGAGI. The CDR3 nucleotides are TGTGCCAGCAGCAGGGGTGGAATTGCTGAAGCTTTCTTT. This encodes CASSRGGIAEAFF.

The V and J genes are TRBV9 and TRBJ1-2, with 8 bases lining up with TRBD1. The germline V gene has CDR1 SGDLS and CDR2 YYNGEE. The CDR3 spans 14 residues. V lost 2 bases to trimming and J lost 8 bases; unmatched junction nucleotides: 8. CDR3 coding DNA: TGTGCCAGCAGCGTCCGGACAGGGATAAGCGGCTACACCTTC. It codes for CASSVRTGISGYTF.

This clone was seen a few times. The chain is built from TRBV5-1 and TRBJ1-5, with TRBD1 matching over 7 bases. Germline lookup yields CDR1 SGHRS and CDR2 YFSETQ. With 4 bases clipped from V and 6 bases from J, the junction kept 7 bases outside the gene matches. CDR3 length: 14 residues. The CDR3 region has the DNA TGCGCCAGCAGCGCCGGGACAGAAACTCAGCCCCAGCATTTT. Its protein is CASSAGTETQPQHF.